This entry concerns a single TCR beta chain. The specificity of this receptor is unknown. Base qualities are not provided; no much larger clone lies one nucleotide away. TCRbeta CDR3 regions were amplified from genomic DNA by means of the immunoSEQ Assay, a bias-controlled multiplex PCR. From the authors' description of their analysis: The number of nucleated cells in each sample was estimated from the amplification of reference gene primers within the assay. Sequence reads were collapsed and filtered to measure the absolute abundance of every unique TCRbeta CDR3 rearrangement. For each sample, productive Simpson clonality was calculated by taking the square root of Simpson's diversity index across productive rearrangements. TCRdb retrieved this table from immuneACCESS and kept in-frame rearrangements only. Not all clones are present; in checked studies, unresolved V genes account for under half, and no reason is known for the remainder. V, J and clone size reflect that table, while D and trimming were determined from the DNA. The sample table lists 70,000 to 75,000 clones, roughly four fifths of them with a count of one. The ten biggest clones cover 20% of the sample.

The data originate from a study of blood T cell repertoires in COVID-19 (dated by TCRdb to the early 2020s). About the study as a whole: Samples from collaborators originated in the United States, Italy and Spain and spanned both the acute and convalescent phases of COVID-19. The prospective study material was composed of cDNA or gDNA derived from T cells, B-cell-depleted T cells, or PBMCs. The dataset comprised deeply sampled blood TCRbeta repertoires from subjects exposed to, actively infected with, or recovered from COVID-19. A freely available public database, intended as a resource for researchers studying the immune response to SARS-CoV-2, is where the repertoires were released. The samples were drawn from the first 160 participants of the ongoing ImmuneRACE study and from 950 to 1,500 subjects provided by 6 global collaborators. A de-identified subject ID, COVID-19 status, age in years and sex were almost always included in the sample metadata. Where available, HLA class I and class II types were obtained from metadata supplied by the sample provider rather than from assay-based typing.

Whole blood was collected in K2EDTA tubes by collaborating institutions according to the institutions' own protocols. For TCRbeta analysis, collaborator samples were shipped as frozen whole blood, as isolated PBMCs, or as DNA extracted from either sample type. The paper as a whole reports these results and caveats: How much clinical and demographic metadata was included differed by source and by participant, and the metadata was provided uncurated.

Based on the germline V gene (reference sequence), the CDR1 and CDR2 sequences are LNHNV and YYDKDF. The V end loses 9 bases and the J end loses 3 bases, and a stretch of 11 bases separates them. The CDR3, cysteine through phenylalanine, is 12 amino acids long. CDR3 DNA only is kept here, 36 bases in frame from base 1. The specimen was peripheral blood. This receptor was identified in a woman between 65 and 79 years old with acute or convalescent COVID-19. The sequence is built from TRBV15 and TRBJ1-2, with the D gene too uncertain to name. The DNA sequence reads TGTGCCACGCCGGGAACCCACTATGGCTACACCTTC. Translated, this is CATPGTHYGYTF.